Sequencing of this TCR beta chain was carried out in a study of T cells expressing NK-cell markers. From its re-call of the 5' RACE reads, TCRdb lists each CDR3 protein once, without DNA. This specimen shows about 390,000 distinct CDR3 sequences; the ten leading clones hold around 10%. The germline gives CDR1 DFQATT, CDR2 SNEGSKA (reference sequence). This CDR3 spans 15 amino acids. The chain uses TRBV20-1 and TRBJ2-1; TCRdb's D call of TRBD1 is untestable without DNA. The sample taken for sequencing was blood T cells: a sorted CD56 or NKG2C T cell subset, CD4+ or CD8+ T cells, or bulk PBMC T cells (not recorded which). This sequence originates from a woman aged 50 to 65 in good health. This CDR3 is CSALPFQSSYNEQFF.